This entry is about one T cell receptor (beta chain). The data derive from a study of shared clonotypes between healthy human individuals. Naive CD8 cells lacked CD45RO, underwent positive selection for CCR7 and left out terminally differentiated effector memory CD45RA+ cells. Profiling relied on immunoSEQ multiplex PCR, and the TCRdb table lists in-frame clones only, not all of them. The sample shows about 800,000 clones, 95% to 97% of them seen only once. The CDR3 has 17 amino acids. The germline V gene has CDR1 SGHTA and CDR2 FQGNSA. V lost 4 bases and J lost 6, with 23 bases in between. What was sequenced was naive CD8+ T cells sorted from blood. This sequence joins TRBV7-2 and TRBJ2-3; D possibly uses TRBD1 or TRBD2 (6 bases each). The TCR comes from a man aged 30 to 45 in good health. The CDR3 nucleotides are TGTGCCAGCAGCTCCCCGGGGGCGCTCCAACCCCGGGATACGCAGTATTTT. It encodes CASSSPGALQPRDTQYF.